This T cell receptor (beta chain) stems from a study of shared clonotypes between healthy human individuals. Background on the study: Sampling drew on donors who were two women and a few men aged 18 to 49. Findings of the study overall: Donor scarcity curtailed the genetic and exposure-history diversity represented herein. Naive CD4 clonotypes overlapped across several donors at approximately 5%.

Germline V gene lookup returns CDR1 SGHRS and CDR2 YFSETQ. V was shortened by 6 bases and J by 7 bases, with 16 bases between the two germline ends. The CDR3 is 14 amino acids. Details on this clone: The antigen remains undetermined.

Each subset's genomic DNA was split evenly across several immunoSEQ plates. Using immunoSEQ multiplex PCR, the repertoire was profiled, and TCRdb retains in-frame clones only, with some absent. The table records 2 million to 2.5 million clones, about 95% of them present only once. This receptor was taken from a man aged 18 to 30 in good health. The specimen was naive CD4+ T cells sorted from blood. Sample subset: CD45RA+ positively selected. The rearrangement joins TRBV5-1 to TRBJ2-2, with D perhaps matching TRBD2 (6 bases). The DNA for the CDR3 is TGCGCCAGCAAACAACGGGAGAGCGGCGGGGAGCTGTTTTTT. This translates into CASKQRESGGELFF. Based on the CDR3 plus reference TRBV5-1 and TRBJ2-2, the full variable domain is KAGVTQTPRYLIKTRGQQVTLSCSPISGHRSVSWYQQTPGQGLQFLFEYFSETQRNKGNFPGRFSGRQFSNSRSEMNVSTLELGDSALYLCASKQRESGGELFFGEGSRLTVL.